Listed below are T cell receptor beta chains from one sample, sequenced in a study of OX40 agonist ivuxolimab in advanced cancers. Assay used: immunoSEQ multiplex PCR; TCRdb lists only in-frame clones, some missing. The repertoire holds tens of thousands of clones, with more than 80% as singletons. The input for sequencing was CD4+ or CD8+ T cells sorted from blood, taken in a trial of the OX40 agonist ivuxolimab. These receptors originate from an adult with an advanced solid tumor such as melanoma, head and neck, liver or kidney cancer. The CDR3 runs from the conserved cysteine through the conserved F or W. The D gene is left open where the match is weak. Part of the rows lack a size; the others show once, few, many or a class for expanded clones.

- TRBJ1-5 - TRBV19 CASSQIRELSNQPQHF TGTGCCAGTAGCCAAATCAGGGAACTTAGCAATCAGCCCCAGCATTTT
- TRBJ1-3 TRBD1 TRBV7-8 CASSSYGTVTGNTIYF TGTGCCAGCAGCTCGTATGGGACAGTAACTGGAAACACCATATATTTT
- TRBJ1-2 - TRBV27 CASSSRGGKGYTF TGTGCCAGCAGTTCAAGGGGGGGGAAAGGCTACACCTTC
- TRBJ2-7 - TRBV5-1 CASSLAYREYEQYF TGCGCCAGCAGCTTGGCGTACAGGGAGTACGAGCAGTACTTC
- TRBJ1-1 - TRBV2 CASRPGRPGAEAFF TGTGCCAGCAGACCGGGACGGCCGGGGGCTGAAGCTTTCTTT
- TRBJ1-4 - TRBV6-1 CASSEGMGPNEKLFF TGTGCCAGCAGTGAAGGGATGGGGCCGAATGAAAAACTGTTTTTT
- TRBJ2-1 - TRBV2 CASSTRSINNEQFF TGTGCCAGCAGCACCCGCAGTATAAACAATGAGCAGTTCTTC
- TRBJ2-5 - TRBV11-2 CASSLGGYQETQYF TGTGCCAGCAGCTTAGGAGGGTACCAAGAGACCCAGTACTTC
- TRBJ2-2 - TRBV7-9 CASSLDLDTGELFF TGTGCCAGCAGCTTAGATCTGGATACCGGGGAGCTGTTTTTT
- TRBJ1-4 - TRBV7-6 CASSLEQATNEKLFF TGTGCCAGCAGCTTAGAGCAGGCAACTAATGAAAAACTGTTTTTT
- TRBJ1-1 - TRBV10-3 CAISAGVRDAFF TGTGCCATCAGTGCCGGCGTCAGGGACGCTTTCTTT
- TRBJ2-5 - TRBV11-2 CASSSTQVTTQYF TGTGCCAGCAGCTCAACACAGGTTACGACCCAGTACTTC
once TRBJ2-2 - TRBV7-2 CASSLPRTGELFF TGTGCCAGCAGCCTCCCTCGGACCGGGGAGCTGTTTTTT
- TRBJ2-1 - TRBV20-1 CSARIQWEQFF TGCAGTGCTAGAATACAGTGGGAGCAGTTCTTC
- TRBJ2-3 TRBD1 TRBV5-6 CASSLAGTGGTNTQYF TGTGCCAGCAGCTTAGCCGGGACAGGGGGCACGAATACGCAGTATTTT
- TRBJ1-4 TRBD1 TRBV6-5 CASRIPGQGNEKLFF TGTGCCAGCAGAATACCCGGACAGGGTAATGAAAAACTGTTTTTT
- TRBJ2-1 - TRBV27 CASSSIGVSYNEQFF TGTGCCAGCAGTTCTATAGGGGTATCCTACAATGAGCAGTTCTTC
- TRBJ2-7 - TRBV28 CASSLSPYEQYF TGTGCCAGCAGTTTATCGCCCTACGAGCAGTACTTC
- TRBJ2-7 - TRBV7-3 CASSPRAGRPAYEQYF TGTGCCAGCAGCCCCCGCGCAGGGAGGCCGGCCTACGAGCAGTACTTC